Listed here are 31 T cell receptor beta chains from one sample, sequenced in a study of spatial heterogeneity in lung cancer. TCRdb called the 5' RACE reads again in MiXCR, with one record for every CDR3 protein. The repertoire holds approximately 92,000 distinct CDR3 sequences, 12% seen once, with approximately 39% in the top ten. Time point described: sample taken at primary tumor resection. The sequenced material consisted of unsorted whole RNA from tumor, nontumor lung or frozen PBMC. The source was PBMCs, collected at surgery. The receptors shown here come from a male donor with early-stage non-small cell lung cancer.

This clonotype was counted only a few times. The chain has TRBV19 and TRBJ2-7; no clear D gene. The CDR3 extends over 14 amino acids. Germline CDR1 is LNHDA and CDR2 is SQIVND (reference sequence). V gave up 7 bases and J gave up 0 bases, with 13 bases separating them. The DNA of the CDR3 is TGTGCCAGTAACCCAGCGCCGAGCTCCTACGAGCAGTACTTC. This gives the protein CASNPAPSSYEQYF. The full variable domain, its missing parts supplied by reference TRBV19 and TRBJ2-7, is DGGITQSPKYLFRKEGQNVTLSCEQNLNHDAMYWYRQDPGQGLRLIYYSQIVNDFQKGDIAEGYSVSREKKESFPLTVTSAQKNPTAFYLCASNPAPSSYEQYFGPGTRLTVT.

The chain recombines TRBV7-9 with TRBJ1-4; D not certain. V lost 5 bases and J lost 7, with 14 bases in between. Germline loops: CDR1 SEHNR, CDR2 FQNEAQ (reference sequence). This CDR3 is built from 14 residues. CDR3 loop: CASSLGSRAEKLFF. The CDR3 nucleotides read TGTGCCAGCAGCCTGGGGAGTCGGGCTGAAAAACTGTTTTTT.

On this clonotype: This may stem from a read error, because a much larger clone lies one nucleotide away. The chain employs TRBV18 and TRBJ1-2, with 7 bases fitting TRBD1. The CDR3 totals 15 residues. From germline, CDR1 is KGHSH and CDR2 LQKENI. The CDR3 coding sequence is TGTGCCAGCTCCCCCAGACAGGGAGAGATCTATGGCTACAGCTTC. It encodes CASSPRQGEIYGYSF.

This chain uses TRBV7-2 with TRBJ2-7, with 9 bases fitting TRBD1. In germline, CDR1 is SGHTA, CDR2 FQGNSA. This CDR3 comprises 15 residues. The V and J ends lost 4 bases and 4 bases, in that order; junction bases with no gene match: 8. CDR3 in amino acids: CASSSPGTGRYEQYF. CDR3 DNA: TGTGCCAGCAGCTCACCCGGGACAGGGAGATACGAGCAGTACTTC.

CDR3 loop: CSVEQGGETQYF. CDR3 nucleotide sequence: TGCAGCGTAGAACAGGGAGGGGAGACCCAGTACTTC. The gene calls are TRBV29-1 and TRBJ2-5, with a tentative D call TRBD2 (7 bases). The CDR3 has 12 residues. CDR1 and CDR2 (germline): SQVTM, ANQGSEA. V shed 6 bases and J shed 5 bases, with 13 bases lying between them.

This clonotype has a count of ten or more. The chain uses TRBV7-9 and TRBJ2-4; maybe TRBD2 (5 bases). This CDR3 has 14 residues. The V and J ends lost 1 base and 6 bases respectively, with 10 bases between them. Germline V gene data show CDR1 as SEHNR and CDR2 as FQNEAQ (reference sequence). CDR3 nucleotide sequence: TGTGCCAGCAGCTTAGTGACTAACCGAAACATTCAGTACTTC. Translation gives CASSLVTNRNIQYF.

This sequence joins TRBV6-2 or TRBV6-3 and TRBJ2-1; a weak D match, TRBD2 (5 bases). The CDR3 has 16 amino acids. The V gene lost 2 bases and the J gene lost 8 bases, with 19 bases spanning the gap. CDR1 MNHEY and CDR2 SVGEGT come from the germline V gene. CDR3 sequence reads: CASSYGVLAPRDEQFF. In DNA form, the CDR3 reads TGTGCCAGCAGTTACGGTGTGCTAGCCCCCCGGGATGAGCAGTTCTTC.

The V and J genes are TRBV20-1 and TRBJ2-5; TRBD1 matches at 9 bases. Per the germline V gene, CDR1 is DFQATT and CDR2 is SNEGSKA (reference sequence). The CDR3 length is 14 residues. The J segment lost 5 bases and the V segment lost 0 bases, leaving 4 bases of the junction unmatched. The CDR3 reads CSARDYRGRETQYF. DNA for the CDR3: TGCAGTGCTAGAGATTACAGGGGGCGGGAGACCCAGTACTTC.

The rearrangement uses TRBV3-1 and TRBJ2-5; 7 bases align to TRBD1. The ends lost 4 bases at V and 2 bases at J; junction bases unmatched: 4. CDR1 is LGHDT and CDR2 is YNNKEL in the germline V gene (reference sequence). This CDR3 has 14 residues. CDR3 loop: CASSRKGQQETQYF. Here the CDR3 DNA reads TGTGCCAGCAGCCGAAAGGGACAGCAAGAGACCCAGTACTTC.

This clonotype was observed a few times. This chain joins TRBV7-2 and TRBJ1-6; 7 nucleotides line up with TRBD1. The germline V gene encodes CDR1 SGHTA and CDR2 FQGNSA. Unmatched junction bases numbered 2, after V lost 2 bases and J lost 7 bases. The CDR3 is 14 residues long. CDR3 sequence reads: CASSLNRGNSPLHF. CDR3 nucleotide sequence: TGTGCCAGCAGCTTAAACAGGGGAAATTCACCCCTCCACTTT.

The CDR3 DNA follows: TGTGCCAGCAGCCGGATCAGCGGGGGAGCCGGCGAAGAGACCCAGTACTTC. This translates into CASSRISGGAGEETQYF. V gene TRBV14 combines with J gene TRBJ2-5; TRBD2 matches 8 bases. The CDR3 is 17 amino acids. CDR1 is SGHDN and CDR2 is FVKESK in the germline V gene. The V and J ends lost 4 bases and 3 bases, in that order; junction bases with no gene match: 13.

The chain's CDR3 is CASSKRRQYSNQPQHF. In nucleotides, the CDR3 is TGTGCCAGCAGCAAAAGGCGGCAGTATAGCAATCAGCCCCAGCATTTT. V usage is TRBV21-1 and J usage is TRBJ1-5. TRBV21-1 is tagged as a pseudogene. CDR3 length: 16 residues.

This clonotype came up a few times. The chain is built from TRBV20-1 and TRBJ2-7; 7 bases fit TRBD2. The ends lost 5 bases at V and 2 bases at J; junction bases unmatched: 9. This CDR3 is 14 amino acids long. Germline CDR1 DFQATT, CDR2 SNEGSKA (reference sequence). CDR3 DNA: TGCAGTGCTGGGGTCTATCGGGGGGCCTACGAGCAGTACTTC. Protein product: CSAGVYRGAYEQYF.

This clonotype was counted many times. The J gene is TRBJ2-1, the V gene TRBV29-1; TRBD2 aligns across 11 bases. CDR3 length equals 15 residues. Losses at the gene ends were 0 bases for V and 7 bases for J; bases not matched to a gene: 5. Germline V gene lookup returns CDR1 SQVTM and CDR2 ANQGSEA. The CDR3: CSVEEVAGGLNEQFF. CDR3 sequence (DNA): TGCAGCGTTGAAGAAGTAGCGGGAGGGTTGAATGAGCAGTTCTTC.

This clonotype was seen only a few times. The CDR3 DNA follows: TGTGCCACCCAGGGCCTCTATGAGATGTCTACGCAGTATTTT. It translates to CATQGLYEMSTQYF. J is TRBJ2-3 and V is TRBV2; D possibly corresponds to TRBD1 (5 bases). V was trimmed by 10 bases and J by 8 bases, leaving 22 bases between them. This CDR3 region has 14 residues. Germline assignment: CDR1 SNHLY and CDR2 FYNNEI.

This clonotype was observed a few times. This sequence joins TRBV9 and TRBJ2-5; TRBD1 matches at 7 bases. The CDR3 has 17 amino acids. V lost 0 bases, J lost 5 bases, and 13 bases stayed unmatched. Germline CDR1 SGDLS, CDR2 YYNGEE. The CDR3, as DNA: TGTGCCAGCAGCGTAGCTACAGGGGCAGGGGCCCTCGAGACCCAGTACTTC. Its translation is CASSVATGAGALETQYF.

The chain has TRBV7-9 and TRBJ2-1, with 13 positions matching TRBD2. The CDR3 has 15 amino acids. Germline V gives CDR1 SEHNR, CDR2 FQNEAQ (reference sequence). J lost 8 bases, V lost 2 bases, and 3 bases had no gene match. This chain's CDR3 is CASSLTSGRVHEQFF. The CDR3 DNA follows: TGTGCCAGCAGCTTAACTAGCGGGAGGGTCCATGAGCAGTTCTTC. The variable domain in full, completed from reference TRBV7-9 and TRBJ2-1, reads DTGVSQNPRHKITKRGQNVTFRCDPISEHNRLYWYRQTLGQGPEFLTYFQNEAQLEKSRLLSDRFSAERPKGSFSTLEIQRTEQGDSAMYLCASSLTSGRVHEQFFGPGTRLTVL.

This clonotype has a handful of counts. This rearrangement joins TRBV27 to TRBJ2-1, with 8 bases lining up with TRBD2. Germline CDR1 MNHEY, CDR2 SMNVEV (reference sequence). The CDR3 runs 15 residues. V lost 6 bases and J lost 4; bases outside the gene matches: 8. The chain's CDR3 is CASSPRLASYNEQFF. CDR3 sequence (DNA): TGTGCCAGCAGCCCGAGACTAGCGAGTTACAATGAGCAGTTCTTC.

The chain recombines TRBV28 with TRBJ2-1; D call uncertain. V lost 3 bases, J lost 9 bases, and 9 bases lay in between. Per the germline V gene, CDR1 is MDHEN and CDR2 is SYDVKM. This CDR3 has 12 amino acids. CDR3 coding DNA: TGTGCCAGCAGTTTTGGAGACATTGAGCAGTTCTTC. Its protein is CASSFGDIEQFF.

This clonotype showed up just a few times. The CDR3 DNA is TGTGCCAGCAGTTACTTGGGTTTCAAATTTACACCCCTCCACTTT. Translating gives CASSYLGFKFTPLHF. This chain connects TRBV6-6 to TRBJ1-6; D uncertain. The CDR3 totals 15 residues. The V end was cut by 1 base, the J end by 11 bases, with 15 bases between. Germline values: CDR1 MNHNY, CDR2 SVGAGI (reference sequence).

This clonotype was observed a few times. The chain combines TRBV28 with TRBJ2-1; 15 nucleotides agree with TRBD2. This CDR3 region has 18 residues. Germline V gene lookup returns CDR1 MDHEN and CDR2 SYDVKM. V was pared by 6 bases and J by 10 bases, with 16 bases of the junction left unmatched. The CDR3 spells CASSSPLGLAGGVQEQFF. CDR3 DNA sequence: TGTGCCAGCAGCTCACCCCTGGGACTAGCGGGGGGCGTCCAGGAGCAGTTCTTC.

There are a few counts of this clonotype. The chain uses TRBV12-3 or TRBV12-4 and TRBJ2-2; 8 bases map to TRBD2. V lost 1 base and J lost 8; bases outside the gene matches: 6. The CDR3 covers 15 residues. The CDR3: CASSLDSSGYGELFF. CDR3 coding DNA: TGTGCCAGCAGTTTAGACTCTAGCGGGTATGGGGAGCTGTTTTTT.

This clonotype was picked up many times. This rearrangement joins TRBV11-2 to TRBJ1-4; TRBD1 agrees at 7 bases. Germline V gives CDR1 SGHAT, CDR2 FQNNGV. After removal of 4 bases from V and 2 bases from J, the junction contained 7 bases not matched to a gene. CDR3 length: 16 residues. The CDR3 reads CASSSTGQRTNEKLFF. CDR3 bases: TGTGCCAGCAGCTCGACGGGACAGAGGACTAATGAAAAACTGTTTTTT.

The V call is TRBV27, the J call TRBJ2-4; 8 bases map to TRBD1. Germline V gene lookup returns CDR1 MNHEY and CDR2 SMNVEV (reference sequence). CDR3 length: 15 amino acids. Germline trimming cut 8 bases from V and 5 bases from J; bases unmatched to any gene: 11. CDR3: CASCATGALQNIQYF. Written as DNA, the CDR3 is TGTGCCAGCTGCGCGACAGGGGCTCTGCAAAACATTCAGTACTTC.

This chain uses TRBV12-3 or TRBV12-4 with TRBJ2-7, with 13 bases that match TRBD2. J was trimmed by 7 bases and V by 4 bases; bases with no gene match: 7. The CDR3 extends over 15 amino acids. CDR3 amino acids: CASSSGTSGIFEQYF. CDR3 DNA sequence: TGTGCCAGCAGTTCTGGGACTAGCGGGATCTTTGAGCAGTACTTC.

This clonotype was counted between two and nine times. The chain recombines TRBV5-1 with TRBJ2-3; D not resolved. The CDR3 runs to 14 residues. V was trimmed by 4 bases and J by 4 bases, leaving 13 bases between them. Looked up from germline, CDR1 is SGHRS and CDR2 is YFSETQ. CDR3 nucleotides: TGCGCCAGCAGCAAGGACCCAGTGGCAGATACGCAGTATTTT. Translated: CASSKDPVADTQYF.

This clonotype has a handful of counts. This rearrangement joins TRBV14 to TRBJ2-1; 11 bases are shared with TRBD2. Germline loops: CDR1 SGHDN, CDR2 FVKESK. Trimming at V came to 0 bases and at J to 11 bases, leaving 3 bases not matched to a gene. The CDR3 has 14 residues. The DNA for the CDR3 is TGTGCCAGCAGCCAAGAACGACTAGCGGGAAAGCAGTTCTTC. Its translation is CASSQERLAGKQFF. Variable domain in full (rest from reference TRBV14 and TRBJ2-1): EAGVTQFPSHSVIEKGQTVTLRCDPISGHDNLYWYRRVMGKEIKFLLHFVKESKQDESGMPNNRFLAERTGGTYSTLKVQPAELEDSGVYFCASSQERLAGKQFFGPGTRLTVL.

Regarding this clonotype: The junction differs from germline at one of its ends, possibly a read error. The CDR3: CASNQVPEGTIYF. The CDR3 DNA sequence: TGTGCCAGCAACCAAGTCCCGGAAGGCACCATATATTTT. This rearrangement joins TRBV3-1 to TRBJ1-3; D uncertain. The CDR3 has 13 amino acids. Germline CDR1 is LGHDT and CDR2 is YNNKEL (reference sequence).

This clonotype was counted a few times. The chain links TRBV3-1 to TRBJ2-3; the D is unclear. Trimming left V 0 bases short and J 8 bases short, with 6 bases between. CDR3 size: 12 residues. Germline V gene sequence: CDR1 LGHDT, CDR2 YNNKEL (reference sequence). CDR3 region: CASSQEGATQYF. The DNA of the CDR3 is TGTGCCAGCAGCCAAGAAGGAGCTACGCAGTATTTT.

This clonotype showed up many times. This CDR3 reads CASSLTGTGGYEQYF. CDR3 DNA: TGTGCCAGCAGCCTTACCGGGACAGGGGGATACGAGCAGTACTTC. The gene calls are TRBV6-5 and TRBJ2-7, with 11 bases identical to TRBD1. With V trimmed by 6 bases and J by 4 bases, 8 bases remained unmatched. The germline V gene encodes CDR1 MNHEY and CDR2 SVGAGI. The CDR3 is 15 amino acids.

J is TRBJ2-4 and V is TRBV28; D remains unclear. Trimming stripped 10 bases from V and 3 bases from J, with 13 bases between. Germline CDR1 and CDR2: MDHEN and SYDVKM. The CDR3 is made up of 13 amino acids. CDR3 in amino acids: CATRASGKNIQYF. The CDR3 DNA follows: TGTGCCACCCGGGCGTCGGGCAAAAACATTCAGTACTTC.